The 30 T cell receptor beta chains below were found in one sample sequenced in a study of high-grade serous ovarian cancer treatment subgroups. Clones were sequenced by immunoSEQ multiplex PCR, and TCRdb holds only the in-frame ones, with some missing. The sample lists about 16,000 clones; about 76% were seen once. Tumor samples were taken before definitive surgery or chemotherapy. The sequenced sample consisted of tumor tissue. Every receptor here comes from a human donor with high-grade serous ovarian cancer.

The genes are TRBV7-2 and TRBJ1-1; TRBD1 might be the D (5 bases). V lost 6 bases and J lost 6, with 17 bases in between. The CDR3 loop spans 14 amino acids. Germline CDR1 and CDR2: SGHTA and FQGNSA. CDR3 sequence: CASSSGSWGAEAFF. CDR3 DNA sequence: TGTGCCAGCAGTTCCGGGTCCTGGGGGGCTGAAGCTTTCTTT.

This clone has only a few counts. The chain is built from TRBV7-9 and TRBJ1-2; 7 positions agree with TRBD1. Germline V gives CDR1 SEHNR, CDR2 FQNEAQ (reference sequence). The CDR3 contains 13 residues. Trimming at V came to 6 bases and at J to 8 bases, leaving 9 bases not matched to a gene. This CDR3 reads CASSFGQVNGYTF. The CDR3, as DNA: TGTGCCAGCAGTTTTGGACAGGTCAACGGCTACACCTTC.

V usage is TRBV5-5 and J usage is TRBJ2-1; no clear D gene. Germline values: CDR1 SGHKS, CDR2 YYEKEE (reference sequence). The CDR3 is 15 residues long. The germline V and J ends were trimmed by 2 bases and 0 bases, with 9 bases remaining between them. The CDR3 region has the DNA TGTGCCAGCAGCTTTGGGCCAAGCTCCTACAATGAGCAGTTCTTC. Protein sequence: CASSFGPSSYNEQFF.

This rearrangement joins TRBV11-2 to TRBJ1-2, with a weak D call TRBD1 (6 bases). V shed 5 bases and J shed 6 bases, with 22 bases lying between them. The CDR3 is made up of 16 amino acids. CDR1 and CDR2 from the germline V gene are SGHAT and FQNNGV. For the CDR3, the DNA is TGTGCCAGCAGCAGACGGGGGCAGAGAAAGGGGGATGGCTACACCTTC. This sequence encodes CASSRRGQRKGDGYTF.

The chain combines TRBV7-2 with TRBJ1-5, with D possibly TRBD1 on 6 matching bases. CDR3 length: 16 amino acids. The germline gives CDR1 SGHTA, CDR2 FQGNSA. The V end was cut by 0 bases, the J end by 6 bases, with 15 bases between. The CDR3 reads CASSLAGGGAGQPQHF. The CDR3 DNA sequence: TGTGCCAGCAGCTTAGCGGGGGGGGGCGCGGGTCAGCCCCAGCATTTT.

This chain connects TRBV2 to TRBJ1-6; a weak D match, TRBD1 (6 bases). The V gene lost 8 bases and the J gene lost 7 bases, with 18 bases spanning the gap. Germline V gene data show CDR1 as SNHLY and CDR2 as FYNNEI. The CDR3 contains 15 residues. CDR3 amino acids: CASGQRTADNSPLHF. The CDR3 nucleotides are TGTGCCAGCGGCCAGAGGACAGCCGACAATTCACCCCTCCACTTT.

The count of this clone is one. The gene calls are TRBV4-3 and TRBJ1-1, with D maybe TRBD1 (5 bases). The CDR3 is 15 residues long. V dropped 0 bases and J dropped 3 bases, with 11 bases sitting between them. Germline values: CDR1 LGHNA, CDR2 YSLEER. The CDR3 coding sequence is TGCGCCAGCAGCCAAGACGGGGGTATTTACACTGAAGCTTTCTTT. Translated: CASSQDGGIYTEAFF.

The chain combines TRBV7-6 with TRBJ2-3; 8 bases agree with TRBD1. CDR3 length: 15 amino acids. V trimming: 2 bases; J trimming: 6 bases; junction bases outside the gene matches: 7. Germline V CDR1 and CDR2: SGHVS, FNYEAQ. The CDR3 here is CASSLRTGLADTQYF. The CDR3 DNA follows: TGTGCCAGCAGCTTACGGACAGGGCTTGCGGATACGCAGTATTTT. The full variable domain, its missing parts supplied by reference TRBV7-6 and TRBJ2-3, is GAGVSQSPRYKVTKRGQDVALRCDPISGHVSLYWYRQALGQGPEFLTYFNYEAQQDKSGLPNDRFSAERPEGSISTLTIQRTEQRDSAMYRCASSLRTGLADTQYFGPGTRLTVL.

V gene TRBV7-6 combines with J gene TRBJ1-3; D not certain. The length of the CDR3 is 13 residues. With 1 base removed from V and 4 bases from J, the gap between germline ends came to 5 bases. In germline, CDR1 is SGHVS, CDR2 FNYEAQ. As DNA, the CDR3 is TGTGCCAGCAGCTTAGGCGTGGGAAACACCATATATTTT. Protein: CASSLGVGNTIYF.

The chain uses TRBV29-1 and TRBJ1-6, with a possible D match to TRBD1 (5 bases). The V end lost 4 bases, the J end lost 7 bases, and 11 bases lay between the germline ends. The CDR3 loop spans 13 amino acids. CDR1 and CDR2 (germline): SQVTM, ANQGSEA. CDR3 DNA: TGCAGCGTTGGAGGGGACGGCAATTCACCCCTCCACTTT. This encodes CSVGGDGNSPLHF.

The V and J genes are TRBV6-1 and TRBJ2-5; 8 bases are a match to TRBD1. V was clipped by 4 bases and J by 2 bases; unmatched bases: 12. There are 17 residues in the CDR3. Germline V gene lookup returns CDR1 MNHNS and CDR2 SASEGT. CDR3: CASSAPSRGRRQETQYF. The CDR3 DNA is TGTGCCAGCAGTGCGCCATCCAGGGGGCGGAGGCAAGAGACCCAGTACTTC.

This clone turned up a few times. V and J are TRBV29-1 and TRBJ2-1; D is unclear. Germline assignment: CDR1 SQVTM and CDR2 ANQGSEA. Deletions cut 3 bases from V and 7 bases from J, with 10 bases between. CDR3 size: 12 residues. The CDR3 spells CSVDFVGNEQFF. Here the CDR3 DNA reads TGCAGCGTTGATTTCGTTGGGAATGAGCAGTTCTTC.

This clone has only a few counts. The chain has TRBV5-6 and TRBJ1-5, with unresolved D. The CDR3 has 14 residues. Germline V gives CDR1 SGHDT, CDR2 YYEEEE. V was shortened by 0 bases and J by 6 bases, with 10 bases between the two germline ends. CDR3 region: CASSLAGVLQPQHF. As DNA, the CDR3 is TGTGCCAGCAGCTTGGCCGGGGTCCTTCAGCCCCAGCATTTT.

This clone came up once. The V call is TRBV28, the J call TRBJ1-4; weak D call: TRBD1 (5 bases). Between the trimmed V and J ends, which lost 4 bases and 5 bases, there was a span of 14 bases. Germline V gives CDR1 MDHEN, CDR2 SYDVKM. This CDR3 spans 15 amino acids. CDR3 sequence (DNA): TGTGCCAGCAGTTCCTCAGGGAAGGGGAATGAAAAACTGTTTTTT. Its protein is CASSSSGKGNEKLFF.

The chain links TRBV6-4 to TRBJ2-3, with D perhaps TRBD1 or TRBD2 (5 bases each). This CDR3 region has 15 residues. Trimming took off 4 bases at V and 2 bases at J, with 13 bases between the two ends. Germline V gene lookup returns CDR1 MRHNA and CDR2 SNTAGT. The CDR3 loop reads CASSGRLGDTDTQYF. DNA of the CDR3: TGTGCCAGCAGTGGCCGCCTGGGGGACACAGATACGCAGTATTTT.

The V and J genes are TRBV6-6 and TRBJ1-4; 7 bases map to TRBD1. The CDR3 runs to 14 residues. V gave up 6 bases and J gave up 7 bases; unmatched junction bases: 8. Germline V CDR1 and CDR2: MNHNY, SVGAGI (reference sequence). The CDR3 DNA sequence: TGTGCCAGCAGAAATGACAGGGACGGTGAAAAACTGTTTTTT. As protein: CASRNDRDGEKLFF.

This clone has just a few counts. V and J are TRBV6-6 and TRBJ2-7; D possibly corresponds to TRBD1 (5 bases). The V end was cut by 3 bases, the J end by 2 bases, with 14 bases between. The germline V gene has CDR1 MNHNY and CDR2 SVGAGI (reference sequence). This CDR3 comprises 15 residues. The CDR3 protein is CASSYLSGITYEQYF. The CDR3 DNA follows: TGTGCCAGCAGTTATCTATCAGGGATCACCTACGAGCAGTACTTC.

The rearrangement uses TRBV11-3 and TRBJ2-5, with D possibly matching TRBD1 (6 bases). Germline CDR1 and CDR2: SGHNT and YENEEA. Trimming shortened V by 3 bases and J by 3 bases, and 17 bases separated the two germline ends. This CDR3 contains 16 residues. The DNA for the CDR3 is TGTGCCAGCAGCTTGGGAGACAGGAACGGAAAAGAGACCCAGTACTTC. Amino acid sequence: CASSLGDRNGKETQYF.

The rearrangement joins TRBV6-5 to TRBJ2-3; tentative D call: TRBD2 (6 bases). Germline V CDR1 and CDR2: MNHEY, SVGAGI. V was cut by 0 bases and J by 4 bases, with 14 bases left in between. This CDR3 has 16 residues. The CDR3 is CASSYSISSVSDTQYF. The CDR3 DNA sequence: TGTGCCAGCAGTTACTCGATTTCTAGCGTCTCAGATACGCAGTATTTT.

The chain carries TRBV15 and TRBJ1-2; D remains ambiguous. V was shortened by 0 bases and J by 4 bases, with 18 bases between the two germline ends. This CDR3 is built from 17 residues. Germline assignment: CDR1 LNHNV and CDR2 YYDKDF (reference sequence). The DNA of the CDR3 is TGTGCCACCAGCAGAGAGAAAAGGCCTCGAGGGCTCTATGGCTACACCTTC. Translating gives CATSREKRPRGLYGYTF.

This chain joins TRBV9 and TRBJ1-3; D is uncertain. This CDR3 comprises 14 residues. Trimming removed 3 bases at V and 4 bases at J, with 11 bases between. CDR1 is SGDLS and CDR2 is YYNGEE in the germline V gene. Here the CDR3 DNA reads TGTGCCAGCAGCGCCGATTGGGCAGGAAACACCATATATTTT. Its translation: CASSADWAGNTIYF. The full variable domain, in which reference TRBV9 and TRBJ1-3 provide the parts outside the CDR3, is DSGVTQTPKHLITATGQRVTLRCSPRSGDLSVYWYQQSLDQGLQFLIQYYNGEERAKGNILERFSAQQFPDLHSELNLSSLELGDSALYFCASSADWAGNTIYFGEGSWLTVV.

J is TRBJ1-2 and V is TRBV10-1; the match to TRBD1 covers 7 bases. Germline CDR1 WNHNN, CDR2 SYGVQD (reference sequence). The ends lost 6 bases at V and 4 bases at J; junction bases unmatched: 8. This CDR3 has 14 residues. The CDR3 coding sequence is TGCGCCAGCAGATCGGGACAGCCCCTCTATGGCTACACCTTC. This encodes CASRSGQPLYGYTF.

This CDR3 reads CASSLGVGGSTDTQYF. The CDR3 DNA follows: TGTGCCAGCAGCTTAGGTGTGGGAGGTAGCACAGATACGCAGTATTTT. The rearrangement joins TRBV7-9 to TRBJ2-3; D may be TRBD2 (6 bases). CDR1 and CDR2 (germline): SEHNR, FQNEAQ (reference sequence). The CDR3 spans 16 residues. V lost 1 base, J lost 0 bases, and 11 bases lay in between. The complete variable domain, with remaining parts taken from reference TRBV7-9 and TRBJ2-3, reads DTGVSQNPRHKITKRGQNVTFRCDPISEHNRLYWYRQTLGQGPEFLTYFQNEAQLEKSRLLSDRFSAERPKGSFSTLEIQRTEQGDSAMYLCASSLGVGGSTDTQYFGPGTRLTVL.

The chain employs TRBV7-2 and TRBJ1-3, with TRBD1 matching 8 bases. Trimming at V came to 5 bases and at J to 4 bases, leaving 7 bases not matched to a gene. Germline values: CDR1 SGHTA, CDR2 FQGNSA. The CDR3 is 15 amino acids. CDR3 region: CASSLHSGGGNTIYF. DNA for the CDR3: TGTGCCAGCAGCCTCCACTCAGGGGGCGGAAACACCATATATTTT.

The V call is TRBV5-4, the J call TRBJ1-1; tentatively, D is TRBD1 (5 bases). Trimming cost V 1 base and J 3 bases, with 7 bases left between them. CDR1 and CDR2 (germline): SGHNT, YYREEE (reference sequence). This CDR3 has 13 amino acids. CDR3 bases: TGTGCCAGCAGCTTGCGGGGGGACACTGAAGCTTTCTTT. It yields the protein CASSLRGDTEAFF.

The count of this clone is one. CDR3 loop: CASSGWGGRWQPQHF. Here the CDR3 DNA reads TGTGCCAGCAGTGGGTGGGGGGGCAGGTGGCAGCCCCAGCATTTT. J is TRBJ1-5 and V is TRBV28, with D perhaps matching TRBD1 (6 bases). The V gene's germline CDR1 is MDHEN and CDR2 SYDVKM. The CDR3 sequence is 15 residues long. V lost 5 bases and J 7 bases, leaving 18 bases between the germline ends. Based on the CDR3 plus reference TRBV28 and TRBJ1-5, the full variable domain is DVKVTQSSRYLVKRTGEKVFLECVQDMDHENMFWYRQDPGLGLRLIYFSYDVKMKEKGDIPEGYSVSREKKERFSLILESASTNQTSMYLCASSGWGGRWQPQHFGDGTRLSIL.

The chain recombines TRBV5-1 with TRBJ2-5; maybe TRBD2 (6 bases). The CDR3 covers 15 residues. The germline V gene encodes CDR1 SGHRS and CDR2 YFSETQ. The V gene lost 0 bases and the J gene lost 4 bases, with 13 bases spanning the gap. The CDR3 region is CASSLELRGGETQYF. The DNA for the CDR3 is TGCGCCAGCAGCTTGGAGCTTAGGGGAGGAGAGACCCAGTACTTC.

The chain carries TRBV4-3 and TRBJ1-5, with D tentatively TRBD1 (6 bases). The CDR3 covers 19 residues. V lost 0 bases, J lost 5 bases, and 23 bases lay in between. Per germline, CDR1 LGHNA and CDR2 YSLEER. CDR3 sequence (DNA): TGCGCCAGCAGCCAAGAGGGCCCGTCCGGGGGCGCAGCCCATCAGCCCCAGCATTTT. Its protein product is CASSQEGPSGGAAHQPQHF.

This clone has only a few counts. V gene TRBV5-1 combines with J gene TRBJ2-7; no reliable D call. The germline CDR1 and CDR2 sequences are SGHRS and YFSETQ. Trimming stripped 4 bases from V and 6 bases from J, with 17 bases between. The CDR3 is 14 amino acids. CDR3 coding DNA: TGCGCCAGCAGCCCCACCCTCGGGTTTGGCGAGCAGTACTTC. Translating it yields CASSPTLGFGEQYF.

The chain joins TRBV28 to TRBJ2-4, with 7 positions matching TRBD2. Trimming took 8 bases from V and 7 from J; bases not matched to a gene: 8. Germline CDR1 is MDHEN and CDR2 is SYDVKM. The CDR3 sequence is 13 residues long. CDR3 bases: TGTGCCAGCTGGGGAGGGCGGGGGAACATTCAGTACTTC. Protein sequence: CASWGGRGNIQYF.